This T cell receptor beta chain stems from a study of technical replicates of blood from several donors. V lost 4 bases, J lost 0 bases, and 8 bases stayed unmatched. The CDR3 is 16 residues long. From germline, CDR1 is SGHRS and CDR2 YFSETQ. Some clones are missing from TCRdb's copy, which holds only in-frame ones; the method was immunoSEQ multiplex PCR. The repertoire has fewer than 95,000 clones, 85% to 95% of them found once; the top ten carry less than 0.3%. The chain links TRBV5-1 to TRBJ2-3, with TRBD2 matching over 7 bases. The source material was T cells isolated from PBMCs. The source is a human donor in good health. CDR3 DNA: TGCGCCAGCAGCCCACCTAGCGGAGCTAGCACAGATACGCAGTATTTT. Its protein product is CASSPPSGASTDTQYF.